Presented here are 30 T cell receptor beta chains from one specimen sequenced in a study of T cells in Graves' hyperthyroidism and ophthalmopathy. Amplification of TCR beta CDR3 regions used RNA as the template. First-round RT-PCR with HTBI primers amplified the TCR CDR3 region. TCRdb independently ran MiXCR on the multiplex PCR reads; one entry per CDR3 protein. The sample has a few hundred thousand distinct CDR3 sequences; more than 15% are singletons. The sequenced material came from blood. These receptors all come from a middle-aged woman with Graves' ophthalmopathy.

This clonotype was counted between two and nine times. A much larger clone lies one base from this, so it may be a read error. This CDR3 is missing its conserved last phenylalanine or tryptophan, likely due to a read error. This sequence joins TRBV6-2 or TRBV6-3 and TRBJ2-7, with D perhaps TRBD1 (6 bases). V was shortened by 0 bases and J by 5 bases, with 17 bases between the two germline ends. The germline V gene encodes CDR1 MNHEY and CDR2 SVGEGT. This CDR3 region has 16 residues. CDR3 sequence reads: CASSYSTQGQGDEQYL. In DNA, the CDR3 is TGTGCCAGCAGTTACTCAACACAGGGACAAGGGGACGAGCAGTACCTC.

This clonotype was counted between two and nine times. The chain recombines TRBV5-1 with TRBJ1-1, with D unresolved. Trimming took off 0 bases at V and 6 bases at J, with 6 bases between the two ends. The CDR3 is 12 amino acids. Germline CDR1 reads SGHRS; CDR2 reads YFSETQ. CDR3 protein: CASSLGAAEAFF. The CDR3 DNA follows: TGCGCCAGCAGCTTGGGGGCAGCTGAAGCTTTCTTT. Supplemented by reference TRBV5-1 and TRBJ1-1, the full variable domain reads KAGVTQTPRYLIKTRGQQVTLSCSPISGHRSVSWYQQTPGQGLQFLFEYFSETQRNKGNFPGRFSGRQFSNSRSEMNVSTLELGDSALYLCASSLGAAEAFFGQGTRLTVV.

This clonotype was seen many times. V and J are TRBV28 and TRBJ2-1; TRBD1 aligns across 7 bases. Germline V gene data show CDR1 as MDHEN and CDR2 as SYDVKM. The CDR3 sequence is 14 residues long. The junction had 8 bases not matched to a gene; V was cut back by 6 bases and J by 6 bases. The DNA of the CDR3 is TGTGCCAGCAGCCGATTGACAGGGTCCAATGAGCAGTTCTTC. Translating gives CASSRLTGSNEQFF.

This clonotype was seen a handful of times. V gene TRBV2 combines with J gene TRBJ1-3; D remains unclear. The CDR3 loop spans 15 amino acids. From germline, CDR1 is SNHLY and CDR2 FYNNEI. V lost 7 bases to trimming and J lost 0 bases, with 13 bases between them. As DNA, the CDR3 is TGTGCCAGCACCCCAAACGAGGTCTCTGGAAACACCATATATTTT. As protein: CASTPNEVSGNTIYF.

The V gene is TRBV15, the J gene TRBJ2-1, with D perhaps matching TRBD2 (6 bases). CDR3 length: 15 residues. Germline V gene lookup returns CDR1 LNHNV and CDR2 YYDKDF (reference sequence). V was shortened by 0 bases and J by 7 bases, with 13 bases between the two germline ends. The CDR3, as DNA: TGTGCCACCAGCAGAGATCTGAGTCTAGCGAATGAGCAGTTCTTC. Encoded protein: CATSRDLSLANEQFF.

This chain connects TRBV6-4 to TRBJ2-6, with a tentative D call TRBD2 (7 bases). The CDR3 sequence is 18 residues long. Germline V gives CDR1 MRHNA, CDR2 SNTAGT. Trimming pared 4 bases from V and 0 bases from J, leaving 16 bases between. CDR3 region: CASSAKEGGVSGANVLTF. CDR3 coding DNA: TGTGCCAGCAGTGCCAAGGAAGGGGGGGTCTCTGGGGCCAACGTCCTGACTTTC.

The sample holds a few counts of this clonotype. The rearrangement links TRBV19 to TRBJ1-4; D is unresolved. Trimming took off 9 bases at V and 0 bases at J, with 8 bases between the two ends. The CDR3 runs to 13 residues. Germline lookup yields CDR1 LNHDA and CDR2 SQIVND (reference sequence). CDR3 sequence: CASRDATNEKLFF. The CDR3 DNA sequence: TGTGCCAGCCGCGACGCAACTAATGAAAAACTGTTTTTT.

This clonotype was seen at least ten times. The chain links TRBV28 to TRBJ1-1; D perhaps matches TRBD1 (5 bases). V was pared by 3 bases and J by 7 bases, with 18 bases between. The V gene's germline CDR1 is MDHEN and CDR2 SYDVKM. This CDR3 is 15 amino acids long. CDR3 residues: CASSLQPRTRVEAFF. The CDR3 DNA sequence: TGTGCCAGCAGTTTGCAGCCAAGGACAAGGGTTGAAGCTTTCTTT.

The sample holds many counts of this clonotype. The chain joins TRBV3-1 to TRBJ2-7; tentatively, D is TRBD2 (6 bases). Trimming removed 0 bases from V and 0 bases from J, with 12 bases in between. The V gene's germline CDR1 is LGHDT and CDR2 YNNKEL (reference sequence). CDR3 size: 16 residues. The CDR3 nucleotides are TGTGCCAGCAGCCAAGACTCGGGAGCTCGCTCCTACGAGCAGTACTTC. This encodes CASSQDSGARSYEQYF.

This clonotype has a count of ten or more. This chain joins TRBV5-1 and TRBJ2-3; TRBD2 is a possible D gene (5 bases). This CDR3 has 12 amino acids. The V gene lost 5 bases and the J gene lost 4 bases, with 8 bases spanning the gap. Germline CDR1 reads SGHRS; CDR2 reads YFSETQ. This CDR3 is CASRLDADTQYF. The CDR3 DNA reads as TGCGCCAGCAGACTAGATGCAGATACGCAGTATTTT.

V is TRBV5-5 and J is TRBJ1-4; D perhaps matches TRBD1 (6 bases). Germline values: CDR1 SGHKS, CDR2 YYEKEE (reference sequence). With 5 bases removed from V and 3 bases from J, the gap between germline ends came to 14 bases. CDR3 size: 15 residues. Written as DNA, the CDR3 is TGTGCCAGCAGTCCCGGACAGCAGCCTAATGAAAAACTGTTTTTT. Residues: CASSPGQQPNEKLFF.

This clonotype was counted many times. As DNA, the CDR3 is TGTGCCAGCAGCCAAGAATCCCTAGCGGGGGCTAGCACAGATACGCAGTATTTT. Protein product: CASSQESLAGASTDTQYF. The chain uses TRBV3-1 and TRBJ2-3, with TRBD2 identical over 10 bases. V was clipped by 0 bases and J by 0 bases; unmatched bases: 6. This CDR3 spans 18 amino acids. Germline CDR1 LGHDT, CDR2 YNNKEL (reference sequence).

There are many counts of this clonotype. V is TRBV2 and J is TRBJ2-7, with 8 bases that match TRBD2. CDR3 length equals 16 residues. CDR1 is SNHLY and CDR2 is FYNNEI in the germline V gene. Unmatched junction bases numbered 9, after V lost 5 bases and J lost 0 bases. The CDR3 sequence: CASSRQLAVSSYEQYF. CDR3 bases: TGTGCCAGCAGTCGTCAACTAGCGGTGAGCTCCTACGAGCAGTACTTC.

This clonotype was counted many times. The rearrangement links TRBV11-2 to TRBJ1-4; no clear D gene. The CDR3 is 13 residues long. Germline V gene sequence: CDR1 SGHAT, CDR2 FQNNGV. V lost 1 base and J 7 bases, leaving 7 bases between the germline ends. The CDR3: CASSLVWGEKLFF. Here the CDR3 DNA reads TGTGCCAGCAGCTTAGTGTGGGGTGAAAAACTGTTTTTT. Combining the CDR3 with reference TRBV11-2 and TRBJ1-4 gives the whole variable domain EAGVAQSPRYKIIEKRQSVAFWCNPISGHATLYWYQQILGQGPKLLIQFQNNGVVDDSQLPKDRFSAERLKGVDSTLKIQPAKLEDSAVYLCASSLVWGEKLFFGSGTQLSVL.

This clonotype was found many times. The rearrangement uses TRBV5-4 and TRBJ2-1; D might be TRBD2 (6 bases). This CDR3 region has 16 residues. V lost 0 bases and J lost 0, with 10 bases in between. Looked up from germline, CDR1 is SGHNT and CDR2 is YYREEE (reference sequence). Here the CDR3 DNA reads TGTGCCAGCAGCTTGGGGGGGGAGTACTCCTACAATGAGCAGTTCTTC. This translates into CASSLGGEYSYNEQFF.

This clonotype was seen many times. The chain combines TRBV18 with TRBJ2-3, with TRBD1 matching 10 bases. There are 15 residues in the CDR3. Germline CDR1 is KGHSH and CDR2 is LQKENI. V dropped 4 bases and J dropped 2; count of bases not matched to a gene: 3. The DNA of the CDR3 is TGTGCCAGCTCACGGGACAGGGGAAACACAGATACGCAGTATTTT. This translates into CASSRDRGNTDTQYF.

The table lists this clonotype with many counts. V usage is TRBV20-1 and J usage is TRBJ2-1; no clear D. V lost 2 bases to trimming and J lost 8 bases, with 10 bases between them. The CDR3 contains 12 residues. The germline V gene encodes CDR1 DFQATT and CDR2 SNEGSKA (reference sequence). Written as DNA, the CDR3 is TGCAGTGCTAGACCGTCCCGGGATGAGCAGTTCTTC. Translating it yields CSARPSRDEQFF.

This clonotype was counted a few times. The rearrangement uses TRBV4-1 and TRBJ2-1; D is perhaps TRBD2 (6 bases). Per germline, CDR1 MGHRA and CDR2 YSYEKL. The CDR3 loop spans 17 amino acids. V was trimmed by 0 bases and J by 2 bases, leaving 14 bases between them. This CDR3 is CASSQDGGTIPYNEQFF. The CDR3 nucleotides read TGCGCCAGCAGCCAAGATGGCGGGACCATCCCCTACAATGAGCAGTTCTTC.

The rearrangement joins TRBV6-1 to TRBJ2-3; 10 bases match TRBD2. This CDR3 contains 15 residues. The V gene end was trimmed by 2 bases and the J gene end by 2 bases; junction bases not matched to a gene: 1. The germline CDR1 and CDR2 sequences are MNHNS and SASEGT. The CDR3 sequence is CASSESGGATDTQYF. The CDR3 nucleotides read TGTGCCAGCAGTGAAAGCGGGGGGGCCACAGATACGCAGTATTTT.

The V and J genes are TRBV28 and TRBJ1-2; 7 bases are shared with TRBD1. V lost 8 bases, J lost 0 bases, and 18 bases stayed unmatched. The CDR3 covers 18 residues. The germline CDR1 and CDR2 sequences are MDHEN and SYDVKM. The CDR3 reads CASRAIVGGTVPNYGYTF. In DNA, the CDR3 is TGTGCCAGCCGCGCCATTGTCGGTGGGACAGTTCCTAACTATGGCTACACCTTC.

The gene calls are TRBV10-3 and TRBJ1-2, with 7 bases fitting TRBD1. Germline V gives CDR1 ENHRY, CDR2 SYGVKD. This CDR3 is built from 12 residues. V shed 6 bases, J shed 5 bases, and the junction held 3 bases outside the gene matches. CDR3 amino acids: CAIREGQYGYTF. CDR3 nucleotides: TGTGCCATCAGGGAGGGACAGTATGGCTACACCTTC.

This clonotype was observed at least ten times. This sequence joins TRBV12-3 or TRBV12-4 and TRBJ1-1, with a weak D call TRBD1 (5 bases). The CDR3 contains 17 residues. V lost 3 bases to trimming and J lost 0 bases, with 17 bases between them. The CDR3 here is CASSLFGGRGVNTEAFF. CDR3 coding DNA: TGTGCCAGCAGTTTGTTTGGCGGTCGGGGCGTGAACACTGAAGCTTTCTTT.

This clonotype has a handful of counts. Here the CDR3 reads CAISAVQGTLTYEQYF. The CDR3 DNA reads TGTGCCATCAGTGCGGTACAGGGGACTCTTACCTACGAGCAGTACTTC. The chain combines TRBV10-3 with TRBJ2-7; D perhaps matches TRBD1 (7 bases). Trimming pared 4 bases from V and 2 bases from J, leaving 18 bases between. Germline loops: CDR1 ENHRY, CDR2 SYGVKD. The length of the CDR3 is 16 residues.

The rearrangement links TRBV6-1 to TRBJ1-3, with 7 bases lining up with TRBD1. V shed 6 bases and J 0 bases; nucleotides not matched to a gene: 11. CDR3 length: 17 amino acids. Germline CDR1 MNHNS, CDR2 SASEGT. DNA for the CDR3: TGTGCCAGCAGGAGGGGGGAGGGGGCTTTCTCTGGAAACACCATATATTTT. As protein: CASRRGEGAFSGNTIYF.

The sample holds many counts of this clonotype. The V call is TRBV11-2, the J call TRBJ1-6; D remains unclear. CDR1 SGHAT and CDR2 FQNNGV come from the germline V gene. The germline V and J ends were trimmed by 6 bases and 4 bases, with 13 bases remaining between them. This CDR3 has 15 amino acids. CDR3 bases: TGTGCCAGCAGAGATACCGGCACTTATAATTCACCCCTCCACTTT. It translates to CASRDTGTYNSPLHF.

The CDR3 reads CASSELDETQYF. CDR3 DNA: TGTGCCAGCAGTGAACTAGATGAGACCCAGTACTTC. This rearrangement joins TRBV2 to TRBJ2-5; D unclear. The CDR3 extends over 12 amino acids. CDR1 and CDR2 (germline): SNHLY, FYNNEI. V lost 2 bases, J lost 5 bases, and 6 bases lay in between.

This clonotype was counted between two and nine times. The chain links TRBV5-1 to TRBJ1-3; 9 bases fit TRBD1. Germline-derived CDR1 and CDR2 are SGHRS and YFSETQ. V was pared by 4 bases and J by 3 bases, with 8 bases of the junction left unmatched. The CDR3 is made up of 16 amino acids. CDR3 sequence reads: CASSQMGQGVGNTIYF. The CDR3 DNA is TGCGCCAGCAGCCAAATGGGACAGGGCGTTGGAAACACCATATATTTT.

This clonotype was observed a few times. The chain carries TRBV18 and TRBJ2-4, with D uncertain. The CDR3 contains 18 residues. Trimming cost V 6 bases and J 2 bases, with 23 bases left between them. In germline, CDR1 is KGHSH, CDR2 LQKENI. The DNA of the CDR3 is TGTGCCAGCTCGCCCGAAATGGTTTTCGTCCTGACCAAAAACATTCAGTACTTC. Its translation is CASSPEMVFVLTKNIQYF.

The CDR3 bases are TGTGCCAGCAGCTTAAAGAGGAGCCGGGCTAACTATGGCTACACCTTC. This sequence encodes CASSLKRSRANYGYTF. The rearrangement uses TRBV11-2 and TRBJ1-2, with D hard to call. The germline V and J ends were trimmed by 2 bases and 0 bases, with 13 bases remaining between them. The germline CDR1 and CDR2 sequences are SGHAT and FQNNGV. The CDR3 totals 16 residues. The variable domain in full, with the rest retrieved from reference TRBV11-2 and TRBJ1-2, is EAGVAQSPRYKIIEKRQSVAFWCNPISGHATLYWYQQILGQGPKLLIQFQNNGVVDDSQLPKDRFSAERLKGVDSTLKIQPAKLEDSAVYLCASSLKRSRANYGYTFGSGTRLTVV.

This clonotype was seen a few times. This rearrangement joins TRBV12-3 or TRBV12-4 to TRBJ2-5, with D tentatively TRBD2 (5 bases). The ends were cut back, 7 bases at V and 3 bases at J, with 18 bases in the middle. The CDR3 has 15 amino acids. The CDR3 reads CASTSMGMGEETQYF. The DNA of the CDR3 is TGTGCCAGCACCTCTATGGGGATGGGAGAAGAGACCCAGTACTTC.